This T cell receptor beta chain emerged from a study of T cell changes during pregnancy in multiple sclerosis. The repertoire was sequenced with immunoSEQ multiplex PCR; TCRdb's copy has only in-frame clones and lacks some. The sample records some 100,000 clones, approximately 90% being singletons. This material consisted of peripheral blood, taken in the second trimester of pregnancy. The source is a female donor with multiple sclerosis, enrolled in a pregnancy study.

This chain's CDR3 is CASSRGADHSPLHF. The CDR3 DNA follows: TGCGCCAGCAGCCGGGGGGCCGATCATTCACCCCTCCACTTT. The chain is built from TRBV5-1 and TRBJ1-6; D is possibly TRBD1 (6 bases). Between the trimmed V and J ends, which lost 4 bases and 8 bases, there was a span of 13 bases. CDR3 length equals 14 residues. Germline-derived CDR1 and CDR2 are SGHRS and YFSETQ.